Following are 28 T cell receptor beta chains from one sample sequenced in a study of T cell responses to AZD1222 COVID-19 vaccine. Assay used: immunoSEQ multiplex PCR; TCRdb lists only in-frame clones, some missing. In the table there are fewer than 85,000 clones, 83% of which are singletons. Here the sequenced sample was peripheral blood, taken 28 days after the second AZD1222 dose. These receptors came from an adult who received the AZD1222 COVID-19 vaccine.

V is TRBV10-3 and J is TRBJ1-5; D remains unclear. V was pared by 6 bases and J by 7 bases, with 13 bases between. Germline CDR1 and CDR2: ENHRY and SYGVKD. The CDR3 is made up of 13 amino acids. For the CDR3, the DNA is TGTGCCATCAGAGAAGACCTGACACAGCCCCAGCATTTT. Translating it yields CAIREDLTQPQHF.

This sequence joins TRBV6-4 and TRBJ1-5; D unresolved. V lost 8 bases, J lost 0 bases, and 14 bases lay in between. The CDR3 runs 15 residues. CDR1 MRHNA and CDR2 SNTAGT come from the germline V gene. CDR3 amino acids: CASSSQTNSNQPQHF. In DNA, the CDR3 is TGTGCCAGCTCCAGTCAGACAAATAGCAATCAGCCCCAGCATTTT.

The chain employs TRBV3-1 (or the pseudogene TRBV3-2) and TRBJ2-7; the D is unclear. V lost 2 bases and J 2 bases, leaving 7 bases between the germline ends. Germline V lookup: CDR1 LGHDT, CDR2 YNNKEL (reference sequence). The CDR3 length is 13 residues. Here the CDR3 DNA reads TGTGCCAGCAGCCAAAAGGGCCCCTACGAGCAGTACTTC. It specifies CASSQKGPYEQYF.

The chain employs TRBV10-3 and TRBJ2-5, with 7 positions matching TRBD1. V lost 4 bases, J lost 7 bases, and 3 bases stayed unmatched. The germline gives CDR1 ENHRY, CDR2 SYGVKD. The CDR3 has 12 amino acids. CDR3 sequence reads: CAISGTGGTQYF. CDR3 DNA sequence: TGTGCCATCAGTGGGACAGGAGGGACCCAGTACTTC.

Only a few counts were recorded for this clone. The chain carries TRBV7-2 and TRBJ2-7; no definite D call. The CDR3 contains 14 residues. Germline V gene lookup returns CDR1 SGHTA and CDR2 FQGNSA. Trimming stripped 0 bases from V and 4 bases from J, with 10 bases between. The CDR3 here is CASSLAHGSYEQYF. The CDR3 DNA follows: TGTGCCAGCAGCTTAGCGCATGGGTCGTACGAGCAGTACTTC.

The chain couples TRBV4-1 to TRBJ1-2, with D possibly being TRBD1 (6 bases). This CDR3 is 15 amino acids long. CDR1 is MGHRA and CDR2 is YSYEKL in the germline V gene. Trimming took off 0 bases at V and 1 base at J, with 9 bases between the two ends. CDR3 region: CASSQERGRNYGYTF. In nucleotides, the CDR3 is TGCGCCAGCAGCCAAGAGCGGGGGCGTAACTATGGCTACACCTTC.

This chain joins TRBV27 and TRBJ2-2; TRBD2 matches 9 bases. CDR3 size: 16 residues. After removal of 2 bases from V and 7 bases from J, the junction contained 8 bases not matched to a gene. The V gene's germline CDR1 is MNHEY and CDR2 SMNVEV (reference sequence). The CDR3 loop is CASSLRSSGTGGELFF. The CDR3 coding sequence is TGTGCCAGCAGTTTACGGTCTAGCGGGACCGGCGGGGAGCTGTTTTTT.

The chain combines TRBV28 with TRBJ1-1; TRBD1 might be the D (5 bases). V was clipped by 6 bases and J by 4 bases, with 15 bases between them. CDR1 MDHEN and CDR2 SYDVKM come from the germline V gene. The CDR3 totals 14 residues. For the CDR3, the DNA is TGTGCCAGCAGCCTCCCCGGGGCAGGCACTGAAGCTTTCTTT. Its protein is CASSLPGAGTEAFF.

The chain uses TRBV6-5 and TRBJ1-2; D is unclear. V lost 2 bases, J lost 4 bases, and 14 bases lay in between. Per germline, CDR1 MNHEY and CDR2 SVGAGI. This CDR3 is 15 amino acids long. For the CDR3, the DNA is TGTGCCAGCAGTTACGGCACAGAAGCCTCCTATGGCTACACCTTC. Protein: CASSYGTEASYGYTF.

V gene TRBV18 combines with J gene TRBJ1-1, with unresolved D. The ends were cut back, 2 bases at V and 0 bases at J, with 10 bases in the middle. The CDR3 has 15 amino acids. The germline CDR1 and CDR2 sequences are KGHSH and LQKENI. CDR3 coding DNA: TGTGCCAGCTCACCAAGAGCGGAGATGAACACTGAAGCTTTCTTT. This encodes CASSPRAEMNTEAFF.

This clone has only a few counts. This chain connects TRBV12-2 to TRBJ2-1; the table's D call TRBD2 went unverified against the DNA. TRBV12-2 is annotated as a pseudogene. CDR3 size: 16 residues. CDR3 sequence: CASRLAEREAYNEQFF. The CDR3 region has the DNA TGTGCAAGTCGCTTAGCTGAGCGGGAGGCCTACAATGAGCAGTTCTTC.

The chain uses TRBV4-3 and TRBJ1-5, with D perhaps TRBD1 (5 bases). The CDR3 length is 15 residues. Germline CDR1 is LGHNA and CDR2 is YSLEER. Between the trimmed V and J ends, which lost 0 bases and 6 bases, there was a span of 12 bases. The CDR3 region is CASSQDSGNGQPQHF. CDR3 sequence (DNA): TGCGCCAGCAGCCAAGATTCAGGGAACGGTCAGCCCCAGCATTTT.

The V call is TRBV6-2 or TRBV6-3, the J call TRBJ2-2; D perhaps matches TRBD2 (5 bases). Trimming pared 0 bases from V and 0 bases from J, leaving 11 bases between. Germline V gene lookup returns CDR1 MNHEY and CDR2 SVGEGT. The CDR3 has 17 amino acids. The CDR3 loop reads CASSYSGALANTGELFF. CDR3 sequence (DNA): TGTGCCAGCAGTTACTCGGGAGCCCTGGCGAACACCGGGGAGCTGTTTTTT.

This rearrangement joins TRBV11-2 to TRBJ1-1, with D uncertain. V was pared by 1 base and J by 1 base, with 7 bases between. The CDR3 has 14 residues. Germline CDR1 and CDR2: SGHAT and FQNNGV. The DNA for the CDR3 is TGTGCCAGCAGCTTAGGGGCAGGGAACACTGAAGCTTTCTTT. Translating it yields CASSLGAGNTEAFF.

The chain employs TRBV24-1 and TRBJ2-3, with D possibly being TRBD1 or TRBD2 (5 bases each). Germline V CDR1 and CDR2: KGHDR, SFDVKD. Trimming took 7 bases from V and 2 from J, leaving 15 bases between them. The CDR3 has 15 amino acids. The CDR3: CATSQHGATTDTQYF. Here the CDR3 DNA reads TGTGCCACCAGCCAGCACGGGGCAACCACAGATACGCAGTATTTT.

V and J are TRBV7-8 and TRBJ2-1; possibly TRBD1 for D (6 bases). Germline-derived CDR1 and CDR2 are SGHVS and FQNEAQ. The length of the CDR3 is 12 residues. V was shortened by 5 bases and J by 12 bases, with 14 bases between the two germline ends. This CDR3 reads CASSPNREGQFF. Written as DNA, the CDR3 is TGTGCCAGCAGCCCAAACAGGGAAGGGCAGTTCTTC.

This chain joins TRBV5-6 and TRBJ1-1; D is undetermined. V shed 5 bases and J shed 3 bases, with 23 bases lying between them. CDR3 size: 17 residues. CDR1 is SGHDT and CDR2 is YYEEEE in the germline V gene. The CDR3 sequence: CASRLYPFGVRDTEAFF. CDR3 bases: TGTGCCAGCAGACTTTACCCGTTCGGGGTGCGAGACACTGAAGCTTTCTTT.

The rearrangement uses TRBV27 and TRBJ1-1; D possibly corresponds to TRBD1 (5 bases). Germline assignment: CDR1 MNHEY and CDR2 SMNVEV (reference sequence). V shed 6 bases and J shed 4 bases, with 12 bases lying between them. The CDR3 runs 13 residues. CDR3: CASRLRESTEAFF. CDR3 sequence (DNA): TGTGCCAGCAGACTCAGGGAGAGCACTGAAGCTTTCTTT.

This chain uses TRBV5-4 with TRBJ2-2; D might be TRBD1 (5 bases). The CDR3 runs to 15 residues. CDR1 SGHNT and CDR2 YYREEE come from the germline V gene (reference sequence). V lost 3 bases to trimming and J lost 4 bases, with 13 bases between them. This CDR3 is CASSSKTVPTGELFF. For the CDR3, the DNA is TGTGCCAGCAGCTCGAAGACAGTTCCCACCGGGGAGCTGTTTTTT.

The chain's CDR3 is CAWSVSQNYGYTF. CDR3 DNA sequence: TGTGCCTGGAGTGTGTCACAGAACTATGGCTACACCTTC. This chain joins TRBV30 and TRBJ1-2; D gene uncertain. V lost 0 bases and J 2 bases, leaving 7 bases between the germline ends. There are 13 residues in the CDR3. The germline V gene has CDR1 GTSNPN and CDR2 SVGIG (reference sequence).

The chain is built from TRBV11-2 and TRBJ2-7; 9 nucleotides align to TRBD1. The ends lost 4 bases at V and 7 bases at J; junction bases unmatched: 11. Looked up from germline, CDR1 is SGHAT and CDR2 is FQNNGV. The CDR3 runs 15 residues. The CDR3 nucleotides are TGTGCCAGCAGCTCCCCCCGGGACAGGGCGGGAGAGCAGTACTTC. Protein: CASSSPRDRAGEQYF.

This clone appeared a single time. The chain has TRBV7-2 and TRBJ2-3, with 10 bases aligning to TRBD2. This CDR3 comprises 17 residues. Germline V gene lookup returns CDR1 SGHTA and CDR2 FQGNSA. V lost 5 bases, J lost 2 bases, and 10 bases stayed unmatched. CDR3 nucleotide sequence: TGTGCCAGCAGCCCTGACGGGACTAGCGTCCCCACAGATACGCAGTATTTT. Its protein product is CASSPDGTSVPTDTQYF.

This sequence joins TRBV6-5 and TRBJ2-7; D is undetermined. The CDR3 runs to 14 residues. V lost 6 bases, J lost 0 bases, and 12 bases lay in between. Germline lookup yields CDR1 MNHEY and CDR2 SVGAGI. This CDR3 reads CASSDLWSSYEQYF. CDR3 in DNA: TGTGCCAGCAGCGACCTCTGGAGCTCCTACGAGCAGTACTTC.

This chain uses TRBV5-1 with TRBJ1-3; D not resolved. Germline CDR1 is SGHRS and CDR2 is YFSETQ. The CDR3 sequence is 15 residues long. The germline V and J ends were trimmed by 0 bases and 0 bases, with 7 bases remaining between them. This CDR3 reads CASSLVGVSGNTIYF. Written as DNA, the CDR3 is TGCGCCAGCAGCTTGGTCGGGGTCTCTGGAAACACCATATATTTT.

This clone has a handful of counts. This chain uses TRBV10-3 with TRBJ2-7; 14 positions agree with TRBD2. From germline, CDR1 is ENHRY and CDR2 SYGVKD. With 6 bases clipped from V and 5 bases from J, the junction kept 12 bases outside the gene matches. The CDR3 contains 17 residues. The chain's CDR3 is CAISARSGTSGSNEQYF. Here the CDR3 DNA reads TGTGCCATCAGCGCACGATCCGGGACTAGCGGGAGCAACGAGCAGTACTTC.

This rearrangement joins TRBV28 to TRBJ1-1; the match to TRBD1 covers 9 bases. The CDR3 loop spans 16 amino acids. Trimming cost V 7 bases and J 3 bases; bases outside gene matches: 12. CDR1 and CDR2 from the germline V gene are MDHEN and SYDVKM. The CDR3 DNA is TGTGCCAGCACACCAGGACAGGGGTGGAGGGACACTGAAGCTTTCTTT. This gives the protein CASTPGQGWRDTEAFF.

This clone occurred a few times. This rearrangement joins TRBV10-1 to TRBJ2-3; perhaps TRBD1 as D (5 bases). CDR3 length: 18 residues. Germline-derived CDR1 and CDR2 are WNHNN and SYGVQD (reference sequence). Between the trimmed V and J ends, which lost 0 bases and 3 bases, there was a span of 19 bases. CDR3 loop: CASSESPWGRAGTDTQYF. The CDR3 DNA reads as TGCGCCAGCAGTGAGTCTCCGTGGGGCAGGGCTGGGACAGATACGCAGTATTTT.

This clone was seen only a few times. J is TRBJ1-4 and V is TRBV19; the match to TRBD1 covers 7 bases. The junction had 5 bases not matched to a gene; V was cut back by 4 bases and J by 0 bases. CDR1 is LNHDA, CDR2 SQIVND, per germline (reference sequence). The CDR3 covers 16 residues. The CDR3 loop is CASSRDSFATNEKLFF. In nucleotides, the CDR3 is TGTGCCAGTAGTAGGGACAGCTTTGCAACTAATGAAAAACTGTTTTTT.